Shown below are 13 T cell receptor beta chains from a single sample sequenced in a study of regulatory T cells in long-lasting Graves disease. Combining iRepertoire HTBI primers with Arm-PCR of CDR3 regions, the authors built TCR beta libraries. TCRdb processed the multiplex PCR reads anew with MiXCR; each CDR3 protein has one entry. The sample yields 200,000 to 250,000 distinct CDR3 sequences, 20% to 25% seen once. Time point indicated: newly diagnosed GD, antithyroid drugs for less than 3 months. The authors made the TCR library using RNA they extracted from PBMCs. The material sequenced was peripheral blood mononuclear cells (PBMCs), taken at new diagnosis, from a patient treated with antithyroid drugs. The source of these receptors is a female donor with Graves disease.

The sample holds a few counts of this clonotype. The V and J genes are TRBV5-1 and TRBJ1-4; a weak D match, TRBD1 (6 bases). Germline assignment: CDR1 SGHRS and CDR2 YFSETQ. The V end was cut by 4 bases, the J end by 8 bases, with 15 bases between. This CDR3 is built from 14 residues. The CDR3 sequence: CASSPGGQREKLFF. The CDR3 bases are TGCGCCAGCAGCCCGGGGGGCCAGAGGGAAAAACTGTTTTTT.

Remarks on this clonotype: With only one base between it and a far larger clone, this is likely a read error. The J gene is TRBJ1-2, the V gene TRBV2, with D hard to call. Germline V gene data show CDR1 as SNHLY and CDR2 as FYNNEI. This CDR3 has 12 residues. The CDR3 bases are TGTGCCAGCAGTTCGAGATACTATGGCTACGCCTTC. Translation gives CASSSRYYGYAF.

The CDR3 here is CASSEYHDATEAFF. The CDR3 nucleotides read TGTGCCAGCAGTGAATATCATGATGCCACTGAAGCTTTCTTT. V and J are TRBV25-1 and TRBJ1-1; D remains unclear. The CDR3 is made up of 14 amino acids. CDR1 and CDR2 from the germline V gene are MGHDK and SYGVNS. V lost 0 bases and J lost 4, with 9 bases in between. The entire variable domain, with the rest obtained from reference TRBV25-1 and TRBJ1-1, is as follows: EADIYQTPRYLVIGTGKKITLECSQTMGHDKMYWYQQDPGMELHLIHYSYGVNSTEKGDLSSESTVSRIRTEHFPLTLESARPSHTSQYLCASSEYHDATEAFFGQGTRLTVV.

At least ten counts were recorded for this clonotype. The chain recombines TRBV7-2 with TRBJ2-1; 13 bases line up with TRBD2. The CDR3 is made up of 15 amino acids. Germline V CDR1 and CDR2: SGHTA, FQGNSA. V was clipped by 3 bases and J by 9 bases; unmatched bases: 5. CDR3 nucleotides: TGTGCCAGCAGCTTTACTAGCGGGGGGGTTGGTGAGCAGTTCTTC. Translating it yields CASSFTSGGVGEQFF.

This chain connects TRBV4-2 to TRBJ2-1; weak D call: TRBD2 (5 bases). The germline V and J ends were trimmed by 1 base and 8 bases, with 12 bases remaining between them. This CDR3 contains 14 residues. Per the germline V gene, CDR1 is LGHNA and CDR2 is YNFKEQ. The CDR3 here is CASSQGPHGDEQFF. In nucleotides, the CDR3 is TGTGCCAGCAGCCAAGGGCCCCACGGGGATGAGCAGTTCTTC.

There are many counts of this clonotype. The chain employs TRBV9 and TRBJ2-7; the match to TRBD2 covers 10 bases. The CDR3 length is 14 residues. The junction had 5 bases not matched to a gene; V was cut back by 3 bases and J by 5 bases. Germline CDR1 is SGDLS and CDR2 is YYNGEE. The CDR3 region is CASSESGTSDEQYF. The CDR3 DNA sequence: TGTGCCAGCAGCGAGTCCGGGACTAGCGACGAGCAGTACTTC.

J is TRBJ1-3 and V is TRBV12-3 or TRBV12-4; 7 positions agree with TRBD1. CDR3 length: 16 amino acids. V was pared by 6 bases and J by 1 base, with 9 bases of the junction left unmatched. In nucleotides, the CDR3 is TGTGCCAGCAGCCCTACTACAGGGGTATCTGGAAACACCATATATTTT. This sequence encodes CASSPTTGVSGNTIYF.

The DNA for the CDR3 is TGCGCCAGCAGCCAAGATCGGGCTATGGCCAAAAACATTCAGTACTTC. It encodes CASSQDRAMAKNIQYF. The rearrangement links TRBV4-3 to TRBJ2-4, with D unclear. The V end lost 0 bases, the J end lost 1 base, and 10 bases lay between the germline ends. The length of the CDR3 is 16 residues. Germline V gives CDR1 LGHNA, CDR2 YSLEER.

This clonotype has at least ten counts. The chain links TRBV3-1 to TRBJ2-1; a weak D match, TRBD2 (5 bases). V shed 1 base and J shed 0 bases, with 22 bases lying between them. The CDR3 totals 20 residues. CDR1 LGHDT and CDR2 YNNKEL come from the germline V gene (reference sequence). CDR3 in DNA: TGTGCCAGCAGCCAAGTGGTTGGACTCAAGAAAACCAGCTCCTACAATGAGCAGTTCTTC. Translated: CASSQVVGLKKTSSYNEQFF.

This clonotype was seen ten or more times. V and J are TRBV20-1 and TRBJ2-7; D is possibly TRBD1 or TRBD2 (5 bases each). From germline, CDR1 is DFQATT and CDR2 SNEGSKA (reference sequence). V was pared by 5 bases and J by 2 bases, with 7 bases between. The CDR3 extends over 11 amino acids. The CDR3 region is CSAGTAYEQYF. As DNA, the CDR3 is TGCAGTGCTGGGACGGCCTACGAGCAGTACTTC.

This clonotype was seen ten or more times. The V gene is TRBV6-1, the J gene TRBJ2-7; 10 nucleotides align to TRBD1. Germline loops: CDR1 MNHNS, CDR2 SASEGT. V lost 7 bases, J lost 4 bases, and 4 bases stayed unmatched. This CDR3 spans 13 amino acids. CDR3 in DNA: TGTGCCAGCAACCCGGGACAGGGGTACGAGCAGTACTTC. It encodes CASNPGQGYEQYF.

The chain has TRBV9 and TRBJ2-3, with 12 positions matching TRBD2. TRBJ2-5 explains the end of the DNA better; the J call may be wrong. The CDR3 has 16 amino acids. CDR1 SGDLS and CDR2 YYNGEE come from the germline V gene. CDR3 region: CASSALAGGPGETQYF. CDR3 nucleotides: TGTGCCAGCAGCGCCCTAGCGGGAGGGCCGGGAGAGACCCAGTACTTC.

This clonotype was found many times. The rearrangement joins TRBV12-3 or TRBV12-4 to TRBJ2-5, with D possibly TRBD1 on 7 matching bases. The CDR3 is 15 amino acids. The ends were cut back, 6 bases at V and 2 bases at J, with 16 bases in the middle. For the CDR3, the DNA is TGTGCCAGCAGCCCAGGGGGGAGAGTGCAAGAGACCCAGTACTTC. Its protein is CASSPGGRVQETQYF.